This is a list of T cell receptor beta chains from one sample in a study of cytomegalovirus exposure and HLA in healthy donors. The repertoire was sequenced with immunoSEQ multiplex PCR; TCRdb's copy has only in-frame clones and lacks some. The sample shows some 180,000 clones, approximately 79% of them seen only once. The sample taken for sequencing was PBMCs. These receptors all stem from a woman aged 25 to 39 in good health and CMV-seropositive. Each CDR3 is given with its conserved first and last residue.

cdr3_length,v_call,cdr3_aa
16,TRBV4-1,CASSQAREQGAGEQYF
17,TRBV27,CASSRTNPGFGDYGYTF
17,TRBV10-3,CAISESGQGALGEKLFF
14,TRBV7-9,CASSTETSNQPQHF
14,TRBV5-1,CASSRDSPPDTQYF
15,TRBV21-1,CASSAQQGANEKLFF
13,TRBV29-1,CSVGRAGPYEQYF
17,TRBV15,CATSRDKNLPGGRGYTF
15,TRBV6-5,CASSPRLGQDYEQYF
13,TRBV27,CASSSFLGQRAFF
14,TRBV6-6,CASIGLADLDTQYF
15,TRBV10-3,CAIRDRDRGDTEAFF
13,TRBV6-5,CASSYLQGSGYTF
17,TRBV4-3,CASSQAGQSAYNSPLHF
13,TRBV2,CASSRDTTYEQYF
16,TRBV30,CAWSVGNSGTQETQYF
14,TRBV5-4,CASSLGLAGDEQYF
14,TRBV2,CASSAPNMNTEAFF
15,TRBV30,CAWSARDRGVETQYF
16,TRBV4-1,CASSHIGTGRTYEQYF
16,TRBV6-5,CASSYSSGLSVYGYTF
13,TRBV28,CASSSLSPYEQYF
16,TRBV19,CASSGTRTSGTYEQYF
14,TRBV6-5,CASRKDRAGNTIYF
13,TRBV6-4,CASSDGTRSEQYF
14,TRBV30,CAWSARSTGEKLFF
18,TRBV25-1,CASSVHRLAGGPEETQYF